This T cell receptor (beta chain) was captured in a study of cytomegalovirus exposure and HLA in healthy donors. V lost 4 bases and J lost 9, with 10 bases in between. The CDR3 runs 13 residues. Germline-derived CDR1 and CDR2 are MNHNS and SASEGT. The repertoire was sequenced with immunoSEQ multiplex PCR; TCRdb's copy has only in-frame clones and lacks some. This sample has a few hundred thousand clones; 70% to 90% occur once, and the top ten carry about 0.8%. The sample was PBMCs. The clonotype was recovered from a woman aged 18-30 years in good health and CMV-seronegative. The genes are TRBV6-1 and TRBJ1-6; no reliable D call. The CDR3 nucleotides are TGTGCCAGCAGTGCGTCGGAGGGTTCACCCCTCCACTTT. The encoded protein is CASSASEGSPLHF.